The 27 T cell receptor beta chains listed next were all sequenced from one sample in a study of cytomegalovirus exposure and HLA in healthy donors. The PCR ran on 60 Vbeta and 13 Jbeta primers. The repertoire was sequenced with immunoSEQ multiplex PCR; TCRdb's copy has only in-frame clones and lacks some. The table has approximately 140,000 clones, around three quarters seen once. The sample taken for sequencing was PBMCs. The receptors come from a woman aged 50 to 65 in good health and CMV-seronegative.

V usage is TRBV7-6 and J usage is TRBJ2-5; the D gene is possibly TRBD2 (5 bases). The V gene lost 5 bases and the J gene lost 2 bases, with 18 bases spanning the gap. This CDR3 spans 16 amino acids. Germline assignment: CDR1 SGHVS and CDR2 FNYEAQ. This CDR3 reads CASSPIHWRVQETQYF. The CDR3 bases are TGTGCCAGCAGCCCAATCCACTGGCGGGTACAAGAGACCCAGTACTTC.

The chain couples TRBV9 to TRBJ2-1; TRBD2 agrees at 15 bases. The CDR3 loop spans 16 amino acids. With V trimmed by 4 bases and J by 7 bases, 6 bases remained unmatched. Germline V gene sequence: CDR1 SGDLS, CDR2 YYNGEE. CDR3 loop: CASSPRTSGRANEQFF. The CDR3 nucleotides are TGTGCCAGCAGCCCCCGGACTAGCGGGAGGGCGAATGAGCAGTTCTTC.

The chain links TRBV27 to TRBJ2-3; 8 bases line up with TRBD2. Germline V gene sequence: CDR1 MNHEY, CDR2 SMNVEV (reference sequence). The junction had 9 bases not matched to a gene; V was cut back by 7 bases and J by 6 bases. This CDR3 has 14 amino acids. CDR3 residues: CASTVSGRGDTQYF. Written as DNA, the CDR3 is TGTGCCAGCACCGTGAGCGGGAGAGGGGATACGCAGTATTTT.

V usage is TRBV2 and J usage is TRBJ2-3; 16 nucleotides line up with TRBD2. The germline V gene has CDR1 SNHLY and CDR2 FYNNEI. The length of the CDR3 is 18 residues. The ends lost 1 base at V and 6 bases at J; junction bases unmatched: 7. The CDR3 reads CASSEGFGTSGRGDTQYF. The CDR3, as DNA: TGTGCCAGCAGTGAAGGTTTCGGGACTAGCGGGAGGGGGGATACGCAGTATTTT.

The chain couples TRBV7-2 to TRBJ2-7, with D uncertain. This CDR3 region has 10 residues. The V gene's germline CDR1 is SGHTA and CDR2 FQGNSA. CDR3 sequence reads: CVRVVVEQYF. CDR3 nucleotide sequence: TGTGTAAGAGTTGTTGTGGAGCAGTACTTC.

The gene calls are TRBV7-2 and TRBJ1-5; 8 bases are a match to TRBD1. Unmatched junction bases numbered 6, after V lost 5 bases and J lost 0 bases. CDR3 length: 16 residues. Per the germline V gene, CDR1 is SGHTA and CDR2 is FQGNSA. For the CDR3, the DNA is TGTGCCAGCAGCCCCCAGGGGGCCAATAGCAATCAGCCCCAGCATTTT. It codes for CASSPQGANSNQPQHF.

This chain links TRBV6-1 with TRBJ1-5; 8 bases align to TRBD1. CDR1 MNHNS and CDR2 SASEGT come from the germline V gene. With 6 bases clipped from V and 0 bases from J, the junction kept 4 bases outside the gene matches. The CDR3 spans 15 residues. The CDR3 reads CASRGDRFSNQPQHF. CDR3 bases: TGTGCCAGCAGAGGGGACAGGTTTAGCAATCAGCCCCAGCATTTT.

This clone was seen once. The chain couples TRBV5-4 to TRBJ1-1; possibly TRBD1 for D (6 bases). Germline CDR1 is SGHNT and CDR2 is YYREEE (reference sequence). This CDR3 is built from 16 residues. Deletions cut 0 bases from V and 1 base from J, with 13 bases between. In DNA, the CDR3 is TGTGCCAGCAGCTTGGGGGGGGGACATCCGAACACTGAAGCTTTCTTT. It encodes CASSLGGGHPNTEAFF.

In DNA form, the CDR3 reads TGTGCCAGCACCCTCGACAGGGGCACAGATACGCAGTATTTT. It codes for CASTLDRGTDTQYF. This chain connects TRBV6-1 to TRBJ2-3, with TRBD1 matching 7 bases. The CDR3 totals 14 residues. After removal of 7 bases from V and 1 base from J, the junction contained 5 bases not matched to a gene. CDR1 is MNHNS, CDR2 SASEGT, per germline.

The V and J genes are TRBV7-8 and TRBJ1-3; no clear D gene. This CDR3 is built from 15 residues. V was trimmed by 0 bases and J by 5 bases, leaving 11 bases between them. The V gene's germline CDR1 is SGHVS and CDR2 FQNEAQ. CDR3 loop: CASSLAWGGRNTIYF. The CDR3 DNA sequence: TGTGCCAGCAGCTTAGCGTGGGGAGGTAGAAACACCATATATTTT.

The chain combines TRBV10-1 with TRBJ2-7, with a possible D match to TRBD1 (5 bases). This CDR3 contains 12 residues. The ends were cut back, 9 bases at V and 0 bases at J, with 9 bases in the middle. In germline, CDR1 is WNHNN, CDR2 SYGVQD (reference sequence). CDR3 residues: CARGQSSYEQYV. The CDR3 nucleotides read TGCGCCAGAGGACAAAGCTCCTACGAGCAGTACGTC.

The chain couples TRBV5-6 to TRBJ2-2; 8 bases align to TRBD1. The CDR3 is made up of 16 amino acids. V lost 1 base and J lost 5; bases outside the gene matches: 7. Per the germline V gene, CDR1 is SGHDT and CDR2 is YYEEEE. This chain's CDR3 is CASSLPWDRWTGELFF. CDR3 DNA: TGTGCCAGCAGCTTGCCATGGGACAGGTGGACCGGGGAGCTGTTTTTT.

This rearrangement joins TRBV4-1 to TRBJ2-7; no reliable D call. Trimming left V 0 bases short and J 7 bases short, with 16 bases between. The germline V gene has CDR1 MGHRA and CDR2 YSYEKL. The length of the CDR3 is 15 residues. In DNA form, the CDR3 reads TGCGCCAGCAGCCAAGATGCGGCCAAGGCTTTAGAGCAGTACTTC. Amino acids: CASSQDAAKALEQYF.

The J gene is TRBJ1-1, the V gene TRBV4-1; tentative D call: TRBD1 (6 bases). The germline CDR1 and CDR2 sequences are MGHRA and YSYEKL. V was cut by 4 bases and J by 1 base, with 13 bases left in between. The CDR3 contains 15 residues. For the CDR3, the DNA is TGCGCCAGCAGCCCCGGACAGAACGAGAACACTGAAGCTTTCTTT. It encodes CASSPGQNENTEAFF.

The chain couples TRBV28 to TRBJ2-7; maybe TRBD1 (5 bases). The length of the CDR3 is 14 residues. The V end was cut by 3 bases, the J end by 0 bases, with 9 bases between. The germline CDR1 and CDR2 sequences are MDHEN and SYDVKM. CDR3 DNA sequence: TGTGCCAGCAGTTTCACAGGTCGCTCCTACGAGCAGTACTTC. Protein: CASSFTGRSYEQYF.

This clone was recorded only once. The CDR3 DNA reads TGTGCCACCAGCAGAAGCGGGAGGAGCTCCTACGAGCAGTACTTC. Translation gives CATSRSGRSSYEQYF. V is TRBV15 and J is TRBJ2-7; 9 bases fit TRBD2. The germline CDR1 and CDR2 sequences are LNHNV and YYDKDF (reference sequence). The CDR3 is made up of 15 amino acids. J gave up 0 bases and V 2 bases, and 2 bases lay outside the gene matches. Drawing the rest from reference TRBV15 and TRBJ2-7, the complete variable domain is DAMVIQNPRYQVTQFGKPVTLSCSQTLNHNVMYWYQQKSSQAPKLLFHYYDKDFNNEADTPDNFQSRRPNTSFCFLDIRSPGLGDTAMYLCATSRSGRSSYEQYFGPGTRLTVT.

The V call is TRBV7-9, the J call TRBJ1-2; 7 bases match TRBD1. Germline V CDR1 and CDR2: SEHNR, FQNEAQ (reference sequence). The CDR3 contains 16 residues. V lost 8 bases to trimming and J lost 4 bases; unmatched junction nucleotides: 16. In nucleotides, the CDR3 is TGTGCCAGCCAGACACAAGGCAGGGGGTTTGGCTATGGCTACACCTTC. Protein: CASQTQGRGFGYGYTF.

This clone was counted a single time. This sequence joins TRBV10-3 and TRBJ2-7; D is perhaps TRBD1 (6 bases). The CDR3 sequence is 13 residues long. Trimming stripped 4 bases from V and 4 bases from J, with 11 bases between. The germline V gene encodes CDR1 ENHRY and CDR2 SYGVKD. This CDR3 reads CAISVGQNYEQYV. The CDR3 DNA is TGTGCCATCAGTGTAGGACAGAATTACGAGCAGTACGTC.

A few counts support this clone. The V gene is TRBV30, the J gene TRBJ2-2, with no clear D. The germline gives CDR1 GTSNPN, CDR2 SVGIG (reference sequence). Trimming pared 0 bases from V and 0 bases from J, leaving 8 bases between. CDR3 size: 15 residues. CDR3 region: CAWSVVRSNTGELFF. The CDR3 DNA reads as TGTGCCTGGAGTGTAGTACGGTCGAACACCGGGGAGCTGTTTTTT.

V gene TRBV30 combines with J gene TRBJ1-5, with D possibly TRBD1 on 6 matching bases. The germline V gene has CDR1 GTSNPN and CDR2 SVGIG (reference sequence). The CDR3 is 13 residues long. V lost 1 base to trimming and J lost 7 bases, with 11 bases between them. CDR3 nucleotide sequence: TGTGCCTGGAGTGACAGGGTGTCCCAGCCCCAGCATTTT. As protein: CAWSDRVSQPQHF.

The count of this clone is one. The chain links TRBV7-2 to TRBJ2-5, with a possible D match to TRBD2 (6 bases). This CDR3 is built from 15 residues. Trimming pared 3 bases from V and 4 bases from J, leaving 15 bases between. From germline, CDR1 is SGHTA and CDR2 FQGNSA. CDR3 nucleotides: TGTGCCAGCAGCTTGCATCTTGGCGGGACAGAGACCCAGTACTTC. Amino acid sequence: CASSLHLGGTETQYF.

V gene TRBV7-2 combines with J gene TRBJ2-5, with a possible D match to TRBD1 (7 bases). The CDR3 runs to 15 residues. Germline V CDR1 and CDR2: SGHTA, FQGNSA. V was shortened by 5 bases and J by 4 bases, with 17 bases between the two germline ends. The DNA of the CDR3 is TGTGCCAGCAGCGTGCAGGGGGGCCGTAGAGAGACCCAGTACTTC. Amino acids: CASSVQGGRRETQYF.

V gene TRBV5-1 combines with J gene TRBJ2-5, with 7 nucleotides matching TRBD1. This CDR3 is 16 amino acids long. Germline assignment: CDR1 SGHRS and CDR2 YFSETQ. Germline trimming cut 2 bases from V and 3 bases from J; bases unmatched to any gene: 10. CDR3 bases: TGCGCCAGCAGCTTCCCGCCCAGGGGGAAGGAAGAGACCCAGTACTTC. Residues: CASSFPPRGKEETQYF. The full variable domain, completed using reference TRBV5-1 and TRBJ2-5, is KAGVTQTPRYLIKTRGQQVTLSCSPISGHRSVSWYQQTPGQGLQFLFEYFSETQRNKGNFPGRFSGRQFSNSRSEMNVSTLELGDSALYLCASSFPPRGKEETQYFGPGTRLLVL.

V usage is TRBV5-4 and J usage is TRBJ2-7; TRBD1 matches at 10 bases. V lost 4 bases, J lost 0 bases, and 4 bases stayed unmatched. The CDR3 contains 15 residues. The germline V gene has CDR1 SGHNT and CDR2 YYREEE (reference sequence). CDR3 DNA sequence: TGTGCCAGCAGCACTGGGACAGGGGCCTCCTACGAGCAGTACTTC. The encoded protein is CASSTGTGASYEQYF.

Here the CDR3 DNA reads TGTGCCAGCAGCTTCAGCGGGAAGCACACAGATACGCAGTATTTT. It is translated as CASSFSGKHTDTQYF. The chain recombines TRBV7-2 with TRBJ2-3, with 7 bases that match TRBD2. Trimming cost V 3 bases and J 2 bases; bases outside gene matches: 5. This CDR3 spans 15 amino acids. The V gene's germline CDR1 is SGHTA and CDR2 FQGNSA.

The chain couples TRBV30 to TRBJ2-7; maybe TRBD2 (6 bases). The germline gives CDR1 GTSNPN, CDR2 SVGIG (reference sequence). The CDR3 has 15 residues. Trimming took 5 bases from V and 0 from J, leaving 17 bases between them. In DNA form, the CDR3 reads TGTGCCTGGGCGCCCGGGACTCCCAGCTCCTACGAGCAGTACTTC. Translating it yields CAWAPGTPSSYEQYF.

This chain joins TRBV30 and TRBJ2-2; D perhaps matches TRBD2 (6 bases). Trimming shortened V by 2 bases and J by 5 bases, and 9 bases separated the two germline ends. Germline V gene sequence: CDR1 GTSNPN, CDR2 SVGIG (reference sequence). This CDR3 region has 13 residues. DNA for the CDR3: TGTGCCTGGAGTTGGAGCGGGACCGGGGAGCTGTTTTTT. Translation: CAWSWSGTGELFF.